A selection of T cell receptor beta chains follows, all from one sample in a study of cytotoxic CD8 clonotypes in ibrutinib-treated CLL. TCRdb's copy holds only in-frame clones and misses some; the assay was immunoSEQ multiplex PCR. The top ten hold 15% of the sample, which has around 250,000 clones, 70% seen once. The sample was PBMCs, taken after 24 months of ibrutinib treatment. These receptors were taken from a human donor with chronic lymphocytic leukemia. The CDR3 runs from the conserved cysteine through the conserved F or W. Clone sizes are given selectively: once, few, many, or a class where the clone is expanded.

cdr3_aa,v_call,clone_size
CASSLAPVGGQETQYF,TRBV7-2,-
CASRLEGQTEAFF,TRBV2,once
CASLRGLAGFNEQFF,TRBV5-1,few
CASSVGAVEDTQYF,TRBV9,-
CAWSVHRTSGTSYEQYF,TRBV30,once
CASSTTGTGYAAYQETQYF,TRBV19,-
CASSPGHSYEQYF,TRBV9,few
CASSADISGSYEQYF,TRBV2,few
CASSPAGTYTNNEQFF,TRBV18,once
CATSRDSWSGVYGYTF,TRBV15,-
CASSLAASPGELFF,TRBV7-7,few
CASSFRGGSEQFF,TRBV27,-
CASSGLSGYTF,TRBV27,-
CASSDDPMGEKLFF,TRBV2,few
CASRNLGGRGDTQYF,TRBV6-5,-
CASSRTGTSGRGNEQFF,TRBV5-8,-
CSVEAGSIEAFF,TRBV29-1,few
CASSRDVRYNEQFF,TRBV7-6,-
CARSPDRGVPYEQYF,TRBV5-3,once
CASSHGRPTSTDTQYF,TRBV5-1,-
CASSLIGGPYNEQFF,TRBV7-2,-
CASSYMGNTEAFF,TRBV6-5,few
CASSWGQGRDEQYF,TRBV5-4,-
CASSLVGDGRAYGYTF,TRBV5-1,-
CASSPGLAGARETQYF,TRBV27,few
CASTAGNEQFF,TRBV9,-
CASVLGQGAREQYF,TRBV28,-
CASSYGSSSYEQYF,TRBV6-5,few
CATLRRGTDTQYF,TRBV27,-
CASSSLTPYEQYF,TRBV28,-
CASRARATEAFF,TRBV7-2,-
CASQEGVTDTQYF,TRBV2,-
CASSLGDGGYGYTF,TRBV5-5,-
CASSLDGLAGGQETQYF,TRBV5-1,-
CASVQGSSGNTIYF,TRBV2,-
CASSLGTSLPYEQYF,TRBV13,-
CASSQGSAGNEQFF,TRBV7-3,-
CASSDPGLAANTGELFF,TRBV7-9,few
CASSVDQRNTYEQYF,TRBV9,-
CASSLWQGDSRYTDTQYF,TRBV7-3,-
CATSSGQGDQPQHF,TRBV15,-
CASSLYIRGKETQYF,TRBV11-2,-
CASCRIGGGPNEKLFF,TRBV5-1,-
CASSRTEAGYGLYNEQFF,TRBV2,-